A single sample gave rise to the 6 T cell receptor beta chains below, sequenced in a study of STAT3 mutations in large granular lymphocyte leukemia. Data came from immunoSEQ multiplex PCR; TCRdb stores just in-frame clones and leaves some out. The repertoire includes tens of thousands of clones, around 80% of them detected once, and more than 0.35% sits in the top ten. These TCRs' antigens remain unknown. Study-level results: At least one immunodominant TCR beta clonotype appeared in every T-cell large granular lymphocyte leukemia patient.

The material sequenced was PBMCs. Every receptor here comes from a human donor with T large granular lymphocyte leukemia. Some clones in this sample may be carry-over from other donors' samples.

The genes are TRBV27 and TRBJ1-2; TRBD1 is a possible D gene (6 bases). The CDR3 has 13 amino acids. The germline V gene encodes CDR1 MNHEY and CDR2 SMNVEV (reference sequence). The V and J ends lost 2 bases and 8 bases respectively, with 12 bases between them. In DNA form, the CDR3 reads TGTGCCAGCAGTTTAGAGGCAGGGACAGGCTACACCTTC. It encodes CASSLEAGTGYTF.

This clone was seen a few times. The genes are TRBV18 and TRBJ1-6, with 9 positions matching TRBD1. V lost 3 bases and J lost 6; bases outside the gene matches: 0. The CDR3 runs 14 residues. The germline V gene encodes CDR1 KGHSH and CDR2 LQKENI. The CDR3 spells CASSPDRGNSPLHF. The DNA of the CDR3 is TGTGCCAGCTCACCGGACAGGGGTAATTCACCCCTCCACTTT.

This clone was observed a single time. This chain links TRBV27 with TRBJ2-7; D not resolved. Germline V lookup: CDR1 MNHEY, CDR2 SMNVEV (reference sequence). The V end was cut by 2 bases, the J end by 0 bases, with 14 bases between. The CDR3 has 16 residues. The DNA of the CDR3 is TGTGCCAGCAGTTTACGGCAGGACCCCCTCTCCTACGAGCAGTACTTC. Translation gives CASSLRQDPLSYEQYF.

CDR3: CASSLDSLNSPLHF. The CDR3 nucleotides read TGTGCCAGCAGCTTAGACAGTCTTAATTCACCCCTCCACTTT. The chain links TRBV5-4 to TRBJ1-6, with D maybe TRBD1 (5 bases). Between the trimmed V and J ends, which lost 2 bases and 6 bases, there was a span of 9 bases. The germline CDR1 and CDR2 sequences are SGHNT and YYREEE (reference sequence). CDR3 length: 14 amino acids.

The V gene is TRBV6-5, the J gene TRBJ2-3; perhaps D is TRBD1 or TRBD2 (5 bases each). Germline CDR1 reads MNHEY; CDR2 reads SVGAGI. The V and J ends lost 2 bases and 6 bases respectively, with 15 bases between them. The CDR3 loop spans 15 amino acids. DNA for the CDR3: TGTGCCAGCAGTTACGCCGGGACGGGTTCGGATACGCAGTATTTT. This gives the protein CASSYAGTGSDTQYF.

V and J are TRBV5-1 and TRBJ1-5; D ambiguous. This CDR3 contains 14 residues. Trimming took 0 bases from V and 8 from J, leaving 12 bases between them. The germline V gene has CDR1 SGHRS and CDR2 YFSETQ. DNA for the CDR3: TGCGCCAGCAGCTTGGTTTCGGGGTCCAAGCCCCAGCATTTT. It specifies CASSLVSGSKPQHF.